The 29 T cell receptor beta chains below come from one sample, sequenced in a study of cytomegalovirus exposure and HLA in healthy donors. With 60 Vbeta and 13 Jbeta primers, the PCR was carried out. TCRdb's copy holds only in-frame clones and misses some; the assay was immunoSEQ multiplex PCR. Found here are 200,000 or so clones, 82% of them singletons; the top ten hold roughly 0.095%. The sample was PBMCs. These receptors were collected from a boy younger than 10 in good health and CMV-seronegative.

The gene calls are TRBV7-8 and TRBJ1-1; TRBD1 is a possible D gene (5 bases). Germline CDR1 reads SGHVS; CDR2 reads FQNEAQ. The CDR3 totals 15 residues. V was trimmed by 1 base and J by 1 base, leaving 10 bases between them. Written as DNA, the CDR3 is TGTGCCAGCAGCTTAGGAACCCAGGGGAACACTGAAGCTTTCTTT. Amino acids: CASSLGTQGNTEAFF.

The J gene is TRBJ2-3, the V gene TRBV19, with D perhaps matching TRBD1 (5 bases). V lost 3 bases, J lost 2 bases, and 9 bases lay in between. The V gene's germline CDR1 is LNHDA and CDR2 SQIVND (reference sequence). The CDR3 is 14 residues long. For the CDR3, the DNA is TGTGCCAGTAGTATCACAGGTAACACAGATACGCAGTATTTT. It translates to CASSITGNTDTQYF.

This chain's CDR3 is CSAGTPETQYF. The CDR3 coding sequence is TGCAGTGCTGGCACGCCAGAGACCCAGTACTTC. The J gene is TRBJ2-5, the V gene TRBV20-1, with no clear D. Germline V lookup: CDR1 DFQATT, CDR2 SNEGSKA (reference sequence). With 5 bases removed from V and 4 bases from J, the gap between germline ends came to 8 bases. The CDR3 has 11 residues.

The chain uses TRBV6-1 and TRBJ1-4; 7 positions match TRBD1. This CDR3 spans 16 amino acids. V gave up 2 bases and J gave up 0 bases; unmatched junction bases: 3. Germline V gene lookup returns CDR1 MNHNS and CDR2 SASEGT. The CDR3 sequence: CASSEMGQSTNEKLFF. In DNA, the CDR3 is TGTGCCAGCAGTGAAATGGGACAGTCAACTAATGAAAAACTGTTTTTT.

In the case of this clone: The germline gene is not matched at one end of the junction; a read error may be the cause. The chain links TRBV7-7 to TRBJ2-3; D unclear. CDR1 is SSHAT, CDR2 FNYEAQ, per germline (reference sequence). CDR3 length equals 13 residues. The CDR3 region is CASSLQYTDTQYF. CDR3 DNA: TGTGCTAGCAGCTTACAGTACACAGATACGCAGTATTTT.

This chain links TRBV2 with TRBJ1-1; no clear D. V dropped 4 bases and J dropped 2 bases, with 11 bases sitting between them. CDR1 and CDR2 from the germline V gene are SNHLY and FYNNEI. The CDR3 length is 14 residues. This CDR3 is CASSGEVENTEAFF. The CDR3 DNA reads TGTGCCAGCAGTGGAGAGGTAGAAAACACTGAAGCTTTCTTT.

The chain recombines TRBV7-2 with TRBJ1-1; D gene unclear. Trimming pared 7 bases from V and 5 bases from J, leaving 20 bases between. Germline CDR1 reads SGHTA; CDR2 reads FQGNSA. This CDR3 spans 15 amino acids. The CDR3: CASNPEWASRTEAFF. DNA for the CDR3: TGTGCCAGCAACCCCGAGTGGGCCTCGCGAACTGAAGCTTTCTTT.

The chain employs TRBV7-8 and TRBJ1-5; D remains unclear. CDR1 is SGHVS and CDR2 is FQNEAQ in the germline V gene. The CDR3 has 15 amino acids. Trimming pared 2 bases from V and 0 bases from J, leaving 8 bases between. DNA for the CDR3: TGTGCCAGCAGCTTATTACAGAATAGCAATCAGCCCCAGCATTTT. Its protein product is CASSLLQNSNQPQHF.

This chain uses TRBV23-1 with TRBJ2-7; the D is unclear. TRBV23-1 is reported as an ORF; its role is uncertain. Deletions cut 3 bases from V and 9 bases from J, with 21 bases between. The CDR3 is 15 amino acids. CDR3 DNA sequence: TGCGCCAGCAGTCATCATCGGCAGAAGCGTCCGGGGCAGTACTTC. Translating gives CASSHHRQKRPGQYF.

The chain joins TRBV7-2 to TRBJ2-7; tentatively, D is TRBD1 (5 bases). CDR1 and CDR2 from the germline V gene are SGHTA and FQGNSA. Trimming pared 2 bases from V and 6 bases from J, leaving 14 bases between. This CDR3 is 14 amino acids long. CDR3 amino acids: CASSLRVEGAEQYF. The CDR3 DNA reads TGTGCCAGCAGCTTAAGGGTTGAAGGGGCCGAGCAGTACTTC.

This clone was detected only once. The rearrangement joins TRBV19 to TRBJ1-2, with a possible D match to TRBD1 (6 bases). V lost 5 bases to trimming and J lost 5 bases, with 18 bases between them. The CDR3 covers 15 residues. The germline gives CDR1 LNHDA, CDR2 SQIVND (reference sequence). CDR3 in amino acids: CASSETGGGDYGYTF. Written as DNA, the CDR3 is TGTGCCAGTAGTGAGACGGGGGGCGGAGATTATGGCTACACCTTC.

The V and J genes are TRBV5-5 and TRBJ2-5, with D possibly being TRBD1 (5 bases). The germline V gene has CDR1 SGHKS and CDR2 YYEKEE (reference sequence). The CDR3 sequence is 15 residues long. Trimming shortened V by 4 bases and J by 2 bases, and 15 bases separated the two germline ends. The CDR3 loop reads CASSAPGHTQETQYF. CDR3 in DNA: TGTGCCAGCAGCGCTCCTGGACACACTCAAGAGACCCAGTACTTC.

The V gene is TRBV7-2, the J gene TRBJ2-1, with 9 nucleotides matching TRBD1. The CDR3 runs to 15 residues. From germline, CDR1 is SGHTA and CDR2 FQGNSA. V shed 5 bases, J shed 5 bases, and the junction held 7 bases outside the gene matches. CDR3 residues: CASSLGQGIHNEQFF. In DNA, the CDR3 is TGTGCCAGCAGCCTGGGACAGGGAATCCACAATGAGCAGTTCTTC.

The CDR3 loop reads CASSYRRGTTEKLFF. CDR3 DNA: TGTGCCAGCAGTTATAGACGAGGTACCACTGAAAAACTGTTTTTT. V usage is TRBV6-5 and J usage is TRBJ1-4; no clear D gene. The germline V gene encodes CDR1 MNHEY and CDR2 SVGAGI. The CDR3 runs 15 residues. Trimming shortened V by 3 bases and J by 7 bases, and 15 bases separated the two germline ends.

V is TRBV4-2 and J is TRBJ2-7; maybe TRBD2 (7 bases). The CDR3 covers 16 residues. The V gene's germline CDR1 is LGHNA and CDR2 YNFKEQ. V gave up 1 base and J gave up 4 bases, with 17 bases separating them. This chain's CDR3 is CASSQGSGGILYEQYF. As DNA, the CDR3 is TGTGCCAGCAGCCAAGGATCGGGGGGCATACTATACGAGCAGTACTTC.

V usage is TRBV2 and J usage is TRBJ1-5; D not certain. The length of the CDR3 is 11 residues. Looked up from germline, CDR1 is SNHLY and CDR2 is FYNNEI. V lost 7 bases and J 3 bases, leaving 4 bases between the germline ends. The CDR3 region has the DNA TGTGCCAGCATTCTCAATCAGCCCCAGCATTTT. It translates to CASILNQPQHF.

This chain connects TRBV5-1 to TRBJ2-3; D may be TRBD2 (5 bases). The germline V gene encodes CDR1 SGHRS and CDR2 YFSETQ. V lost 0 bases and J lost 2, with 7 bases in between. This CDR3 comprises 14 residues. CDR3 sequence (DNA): TGCGCCAGCAGCTTGGGAGGGAACACAGATACGCAGTATTTT. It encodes CASSLGGNTDTQYF.

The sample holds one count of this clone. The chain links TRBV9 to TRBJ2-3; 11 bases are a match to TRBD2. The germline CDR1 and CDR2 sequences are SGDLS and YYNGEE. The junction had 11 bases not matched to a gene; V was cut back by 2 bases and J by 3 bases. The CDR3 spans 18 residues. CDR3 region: CASSVSGLAGRTTDTQYF. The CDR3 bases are TGTGCCAGCAGCGTTAGTGGACTAGCGGGCAGAACGACAGATACGCAGTATTTT.

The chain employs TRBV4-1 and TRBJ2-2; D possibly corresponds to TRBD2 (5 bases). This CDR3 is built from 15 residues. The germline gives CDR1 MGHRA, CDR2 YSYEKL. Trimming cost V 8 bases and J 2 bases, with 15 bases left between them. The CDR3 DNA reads TGCGCCAGCCGGGCAGGACTTCGCAACACCGGGGAGCTGTTTTTT. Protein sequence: CASRAGLRNTGELFF.

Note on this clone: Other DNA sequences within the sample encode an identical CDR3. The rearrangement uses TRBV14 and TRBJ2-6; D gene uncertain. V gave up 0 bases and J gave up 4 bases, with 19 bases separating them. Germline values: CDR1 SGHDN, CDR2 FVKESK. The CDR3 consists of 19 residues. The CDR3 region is CASSQDELGRVPGANVLTF. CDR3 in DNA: TGTGCCAGCAGCCAAGACGAGTTAGGCCGGGTACCGGGGGCCAACGTCCTGACTTTC.

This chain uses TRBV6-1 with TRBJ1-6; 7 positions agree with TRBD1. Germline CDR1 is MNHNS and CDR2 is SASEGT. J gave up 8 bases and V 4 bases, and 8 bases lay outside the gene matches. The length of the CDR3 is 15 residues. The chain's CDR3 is CASSAEGQNYSPLHF. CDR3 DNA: TGTGCCAGCAGTGCGGAGGGACAGAACTATTCACCCCTCCACTTT.

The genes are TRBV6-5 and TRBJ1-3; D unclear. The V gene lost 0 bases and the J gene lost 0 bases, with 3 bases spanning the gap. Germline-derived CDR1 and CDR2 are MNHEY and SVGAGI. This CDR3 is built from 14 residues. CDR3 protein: CASSYSSSGNTIYF. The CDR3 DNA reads TGTGCCAGCAGTTACTCTAGCTCTGGAAACACCATATATTTT.

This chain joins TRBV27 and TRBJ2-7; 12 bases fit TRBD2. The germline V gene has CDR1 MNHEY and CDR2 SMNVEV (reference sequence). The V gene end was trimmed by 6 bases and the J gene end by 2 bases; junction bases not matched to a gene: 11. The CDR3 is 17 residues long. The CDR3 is CASRSGASGGGPYEQYF. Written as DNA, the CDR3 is TGTGCCAGCAGAAGTGGGGCTAGCGGGGGGGGCCCCTACGAGCAGTACTTC.

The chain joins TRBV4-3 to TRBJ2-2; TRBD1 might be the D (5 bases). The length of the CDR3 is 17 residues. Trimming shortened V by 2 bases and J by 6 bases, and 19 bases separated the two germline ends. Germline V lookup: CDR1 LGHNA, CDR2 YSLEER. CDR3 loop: CASSQYSPFGQPGELFF. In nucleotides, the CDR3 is TGCGCCAGCAGCCAATACAGTCCTTTCGGACAACCCGGGGAGCTGTTTTTT.

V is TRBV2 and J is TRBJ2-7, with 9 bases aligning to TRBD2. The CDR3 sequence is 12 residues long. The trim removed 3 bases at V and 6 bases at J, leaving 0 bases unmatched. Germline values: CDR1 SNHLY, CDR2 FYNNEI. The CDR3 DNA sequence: TGTGCCAGCAGTGAGACTAGCGGCGAGCAGTACTTC. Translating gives CASSETSGEQYF. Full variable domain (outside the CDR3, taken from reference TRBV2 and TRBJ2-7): EPEVTQTPSHQVTQMGQEVILRCVPISNHLYFYWYRQILGQKVEFLVSFYNNEISEKSEIFDDQFSVERPDGSNFTLKIRSTKLEDSAMYFCASSETSGEQYFGPGTRLTVT.

CDR3 nucleotides: TGCGCCAGCAGCCAGCCGCTCGGACAGGGGCGAAAATCTAACTATGGCTACACCTTC. The encoded protein is CASSQPLGQGRKSNYGYTF. The chain uses TRBV4-1 and TRBJ1-2; 9 bases are a match to TRBD1. CDR1 and CDR2 from the germline V gene are MGHRA and YSYEKL. J gave up 0 bases and V 3 bases, and 14 bases lay outside the gene matches. The CDR3 is made up of 19 amino acids.

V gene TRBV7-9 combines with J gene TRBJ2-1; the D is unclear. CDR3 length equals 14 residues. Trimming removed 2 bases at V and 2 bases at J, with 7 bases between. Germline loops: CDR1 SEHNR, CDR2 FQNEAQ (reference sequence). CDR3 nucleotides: TGTGCCAGCAGCTTACTCTCTACCTACAATGAGCAGTTCTTC. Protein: CASSLLSTYNEQFF.

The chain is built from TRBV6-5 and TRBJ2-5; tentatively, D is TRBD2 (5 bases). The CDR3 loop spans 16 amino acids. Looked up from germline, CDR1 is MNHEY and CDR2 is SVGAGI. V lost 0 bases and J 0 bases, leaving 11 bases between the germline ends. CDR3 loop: CASSYSPAAYQETQYF. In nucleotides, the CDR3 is TGTGCCAGCAGTTACTCCCCAGCGGCGTACCAAGAGACCCAGTACTTC.

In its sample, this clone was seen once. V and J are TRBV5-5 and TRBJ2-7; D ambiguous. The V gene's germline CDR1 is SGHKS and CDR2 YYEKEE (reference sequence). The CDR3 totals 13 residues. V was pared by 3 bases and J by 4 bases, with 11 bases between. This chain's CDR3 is CASSSGPAYEQYF. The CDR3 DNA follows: TGTGCCAGCAGCTCTGGTCCTGCGTACGAGCAGTACTTC.